This TCR beta chain was profiled in a study of blood T cell repertoires in COVID-19. Study as a whole: Samples of COVID-19 (acute and convalescent) were obtained from the United States, Italy and Spain. Sample material is recorded as cDNA or gDNA derived from T cells, B-cell-depleted T cells, or PBMCs.

Germline loops: CDR1 SGHNT, CDR2 YYREEE (reference sequence). The CDR3 runs 16 residues. V trimming: 3 bases; J trimming: 2 bases; junction bases outside the gene matches: 6. Only in-frame clones appear in the TCRdb table, and some are missing; sequencing was by immunoSEQ multiplex PCR. The sample records some 200,000 clones, around 84% being singletons. This TCR was recovered from a woman aged 80 or over with active or convalescent COVID-19. V and J are TRBV5-4 and TRBJ2-3; 10 bases match TRBD1. Sequenced sample: peripheral blood. CDR3 sequence: CASSSTGTGATDTQYF. The CDR3 DNA sequence: TGTGCCAGCAGCTCCACCGGGACAGGGGCCACAGATACGCAGTATTTT.